This T cell receptor (beta chain) was documented in a study of T-cell reconstitution after alpha-beta-depleted transplantation in children. Study-level findings and limits: After one year, T-cell counts and TCRbeta diversity mostly came from new T cells. The origin of high day-60 TCRbeta diversity in some patients lay in surviving recipient T cells and thymic progenitors. Alpha-beta T cells present about two months after transplant were reported to originate from several hundred expanded graft clones.

This clonotype occurred many times. Its antigen is unknown. TCRbeta library construction was performed incorporating unique molecular identifiers. MiXCR was run by TCRdb on the PCR reads, yielding one entry per CDR3 protein. The table records 240,000 or so distinct CDR3 sequences, just under 8.5% of them present only once. The CDR3 sequence is 15 residues long. Germline V CDR1 and CDR2: SEHNR, FQNEAQ (reference sequence). Trimming at V came to 4 bases and at J to 5 bases, leaving 4 bases not matched to a gene. The chain combines TRBV7-9 with TRBJ2-1; 11 bases map to TRBD2. Sample: PBMCs, mostly from graft donor cells, taken 180 days after TCRalphabeta/CD19-depleted stem cell transplant. This receptor was taken from a male patient under 18 who had a stem cell transplant for acute lymphoblastic leukemia, so the T cells may come from the graft donor. CDR3 DNA: TGTGCCAGCAGCTCCGGGACTAGCGGTAACAATGAGCAGTTCTTC. This sequence encodes CASSSGTSGNNEQFF. Full variable domain (remainder filled in from reference TRBV7-9 and TRBJ2-1): DTGVSQNPRHKITKRGQNVTFRCDPISEHNRLYWYRQTLGQGPEFLTYFQNEAQLEKSRLLSDRFSAERPKGSFSTLEIQRTEQGDSAMYLCASSSGTSGNNEQFFGPGTRLTVL.